Below, 13 T cell receptor beta chains from the same sample are listed, as sequenced in a study of control samples from healthy donors and cancer patients. Clones were sequenced by immunoSEQ multiplex PCR, and TCRdb holds only the in-frame ones, with some missing. The sample lists roughly 150,000 clones, over 90% seen once, with 2.4% in the top ten. Sequencing used blood. These TCRs come from a man aged 50 or older in good health.

The chain employs TRBV18 and TRBJ2-2; 13 nucleotides align to TRBD2. CDR1 and CDR2 (germline): KGHSH, LQKENI. Unmatched junction bases numbered 4, after V lost 5 bases and J lost 4 bases. CDR3 length equals 16 residues. This CDR3 reads CASSSGLAGATGELFF. The CDR3 DNA reads as TGTGCCAGCTCATCAGGACTAGCGGGAGCCACCGGGGAGCTGTTTTTT.

This chain connects TRBV18 to TRBJ1-2; maybe TRBD1 (5 bases). The CDR3 is 16 residues long. Trimming stripped 0 bases from V and 4 bases from J, with 15 bases between. Germline CDR1 is KGHSH and CDR2 is LQKENI. Here the CDR3 DNA reads TGTGCCAGCTCACCACCCGGGAACAGGCCGGCCTATGGCTACACCTTC. Translated, it gives CASSPPGNRPAYGYTF.

V is TRBV28 and J is TRBJ1-3; D not resolved. This CDR3 is built from 16 residues. Germline CDR1 MDHEN, CDR2 SYDVKM. V was trimmed by 5 bases and J by 0 bases, leaving 14 bases between them. The CDR3 nucleotides are TGTGCCAGCAGTAAGTTCTTGGGAAGCTCTGGAAACACCATATATTTT. This translates into CASSKFLGSSGNTIYF.

The chain employs TRBV5-5 and TRBJ2-7; D not certain. The CDR3 covers 14 residues. Trimming shortened V by 0 bases and J by 5 bases, and 12 bases separated the two germline ends. Germline values: CDR1 SGHKS, CDR2 YYEKEE (reference sequence). CDR3 in DNA: TGTGCCAGCAGCTTGGCCACCTCGAAAAACGAGCAGTACTTC. Translation: CASSLATSKNEQYF.

The chain employs TRBV21-1 and TRBJ2-1; the table's D call TRBD2 went unverified against the DNA. TRBV21-1 is assigned pseudogene status. The CDR3 length is 15 residues. CDR3 in amino acids: CASSKVRGGENEQFF. The CDR3 coding sequence is TGTGCCAGCAGCAAAGTCCGCGGGGGGGAGAATGAGCAGTTCTTC.

Here the CDR3 reads CASSVVAGAGEQYF. DNA of the CDR3: TGTGCCAGCAGCGTGGTAGCGGGAGCCGGCGAGCAGTACTTC. The chain recombines TRBV9 with TRBJ2-7, with 9 positions matching TRBD2. The CDR3 is 14 residues long. Germline V lookup: CDR1 SGDLS, CDR2 YYNGEE. J gave up 6 bases and V 2 bases, and 6 bases lay outside the gene matches.

This clone was picked up one time. The chain joins TRBV4-1 to TRBJ1-5; D is unresolved. V was clipped by 1 base and J by 0 bases, with 10 bases between them. This CDR3 spans 16 amino acids. Germline V gene lookup returns CDR1 MGHRA and CDR2 YSYEKL. Written as DNA, the CDR3 is TGCGCCAGCAGCCAAGTTCGCGGCAGTAGCAATCAGCCCCAGCATTTT. The encoded protein is CASSQVRGSSNQPQHF.

This clone occurred a few times. The chain is built from TRBV28 and TRBJ1-1; D call uncertain. Germline values: CDR1 MDHEN, CDR2 SYDVKM. Trimming removed 1 base at V and 1 base at J, with 7 bases between. This CDR3 contains 14 residues. The CDR3 DNA reads TGTGCCAGCAGTTTATCACAGACGAACACTGAAGCTTTCTTT. This translates into CASSLSQTNTEAFF.

This chain connects TRBV2 to TRBJ1-1; D ambiguous. Germline loops: CDR1 SNHLY, CDR2 FYNNEI. Trimming stripped 8 bases from V and 1 base from J, with 17 bases between. The CDR3 totals 15 residues. The CDR3 nucleotides are TGTGCCAGCTTAGCTGAGGGTACGCGGAACACTGAAGCTTTCTTT. Translation: CASLAEGTRNTEAFF.

This rearrangement joins TRBV4-1 to TRBJ1-3; D is uncertain. Per the germline V gene, CDR1 is MGHRA and CDR2 is YSYEKL. V was trimmed by 2 bases and J by 2 bases, leaving 13 bases between them. This CDR3 is 16 amino acids long. The DNA of the CDR3 is TGCGCCAGCAGCCAAATGGGCCCGGCCACTGGAAACACCATATATTTT. Translation: CASSQMGPATGNTIYF.

The J gene is TRBJ1-1, the V gene TRBV11-1, with a possible D match to TRBD1 (6 bases). The CDR3 totals 14 residues. Trimming removed 1 base from V and 3 bases from J, with 9 bases in between. CDR1 and CDR2 from the germline V gene are SGHAT and FQDESV (reference sequence). CDR3 loop: CASSLVRGYTEAFF. CDR3 bases: TGTGCCAGCAGCTTAGTCAGGGGTTACACTGAAGCTTTCTTT.

This chain joins TRBV27 and TRBJ1-4; the D gene is possibly TRBD1 (5 bases). CDR3 size: 16 residues. From germline, CDR1 is MNHEY and CDR2 SMNVEV (reference sequence). V was pared by 5 bases and J by 2 bases, with 15 bases between. The chain's CDR3 is CASSGGVGGTNEKLFF. The CDR3, as DNA: TGTGCCAGCAGTGGGGGGGTAGGTGGTACTAATGAAAAACTGTTTTTT.

The chain links TRBV2 to TRBJ2-5; D call uncertain. Deletions cut 6 bases from V and 0 bases from J, with 5 bases between. CDR3 length: 12 amino acids. Germline values: CDR1 SNHLY, CDR2 FYNNEI. The CDR3 DNA is TGTGCCAGCAGGCCCGACCAAGAGACCCAGTACTTC. This codes for CASRPDQETQYF.